Shown below are 4 T cell receptor beta chains from a single sample sequenced in a study of T cells after yellow fever vaccination (dated by TCRdb to about 2019). The treatment or condition label on this specimen signifies: live attenuated yellow fever vaccine strain. Library generation was performed with 5' RACE. Data came from an Illumina NovaSeq 6000. TCRdb trimmed the raw reads at Q25, called clones with MiXCR and kept productive beta chains. Here each entry gathers all rows of one CDR3 protein and keeps the most common genes and DNA. This sample comprises 300,000 to 400,000 distinct CDR3 sequences, about an eighth of them detected only once. The ten largest clonotypes hold more than 3% of the sample. The sample consisted of CD4+ T cells sorted from PBMCs, taken 15 days after the yellow fever booster vaccination. The receptors shown here come from a man aged 18 to 29 who received the YFV17D yellow fever vaccine.

This clonotype was picked up a small number of times. V and J are TRBV6-6 and TRBJ2-5, with 13 positions matching TRBD2. Germline CDR1 MNHNY, CDR2 SVGAGI (reference sequence). This CDR3 spans 15 amino acids. V gave up 6 bases and J gave up 7 bases; unmatched junction bases: 8. Written as DNA, the CDR3 is TGTGCCAGCAGGGGACTAGCGGGGAGGGCAATGACCCAGTACTTC. Protein product: CASRGLAGRAMTQYF.

The rearrangement joins TRBV5-1 to TRBJ1-1; the D gene is possibly TRBD1 (5 bases). The CDR3 is made up of 14 amino acids. Trimming took off 3 bases at V and 4 bases at J, with 13 bases between the two ends. Germline CDR1 SGHRS, CDR2 YFSETQ. The chain's CDR3 is CASSSEGVVTEAFF. The CDR3 DNA is TGCGCCAGCAGCTCGGAAGGGGTGGTCACTGAAGCTTTCTTT.

This clonotype was picked up a small number of times. This chain links TRBV7-9 with TRBJ2-2; TRBD2 aligns across 10 bases. The germline CDR1 and CDR2 sequences are SEHNR and FQNEAQ (reference sequence). This CDR3 spans 15 amino acids. Trimming cost V 4 bases and J 3 bases; bases outside gene matches: 2. CDR3 sequence (DNA): TGTGCCAGCAGCTCTGGGACTAGCGACACCGGGGAGCTGTTTTTT. This gives the protein CASSSGTSDTGELFF.

This clonotype was detected ten times or more. J is TRBJ2-3 and V is TRBV11-2, with a tentative D call TRBD2 (5 bases). The CDR3 loop spans 13 amino acids. Deletions cut 5 bases from V and 5 bases from J, with 11 bases between. Germline V gene lookup returns CDR1 SGHAT and CDR2 FQNNGV. CDR3 protein: CASSRKEGDTQYF. In DNA form, the CDR3 reads TGTGCCAGCAGCCGTAAAGAGGGAGATACGCAGTATTTT.